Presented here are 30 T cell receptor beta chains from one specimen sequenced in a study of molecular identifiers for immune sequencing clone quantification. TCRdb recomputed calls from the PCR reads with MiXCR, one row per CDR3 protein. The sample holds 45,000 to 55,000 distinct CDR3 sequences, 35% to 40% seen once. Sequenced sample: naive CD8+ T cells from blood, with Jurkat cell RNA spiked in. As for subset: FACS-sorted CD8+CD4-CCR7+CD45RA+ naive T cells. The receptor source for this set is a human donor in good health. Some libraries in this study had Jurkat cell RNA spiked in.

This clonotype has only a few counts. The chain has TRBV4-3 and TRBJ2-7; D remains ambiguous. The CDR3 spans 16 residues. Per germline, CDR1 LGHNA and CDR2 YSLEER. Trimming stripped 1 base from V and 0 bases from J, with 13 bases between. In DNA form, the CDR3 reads TGCGCCAGCAGCCAAGCCGGTCCACCTAGCTCCTACGAGCAGTACTTC. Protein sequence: CASSQAGPPSSYEQYF.

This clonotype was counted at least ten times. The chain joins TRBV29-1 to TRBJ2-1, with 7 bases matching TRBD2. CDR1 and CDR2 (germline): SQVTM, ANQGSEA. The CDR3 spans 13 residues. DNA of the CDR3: TGCTGGGGTCTAGCGGCCTCCTACAATGAGCAGTTCTTC. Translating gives CWGLAASYNEQFF.

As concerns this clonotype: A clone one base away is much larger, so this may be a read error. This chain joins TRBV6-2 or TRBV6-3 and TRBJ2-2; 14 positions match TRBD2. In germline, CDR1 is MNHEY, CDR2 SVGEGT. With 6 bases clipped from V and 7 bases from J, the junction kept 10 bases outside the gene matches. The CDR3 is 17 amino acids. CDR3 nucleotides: TGTGCCAGCAGATACCTTGGACTAGCGGGAGGAATCGGGGAGCTGTTTTTT. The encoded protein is CASRYLGLAGGIGELFF.

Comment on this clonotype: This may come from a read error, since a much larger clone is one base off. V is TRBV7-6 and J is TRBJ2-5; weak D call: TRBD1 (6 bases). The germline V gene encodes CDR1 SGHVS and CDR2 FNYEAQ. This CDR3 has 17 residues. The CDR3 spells CASSHSPSGVDHETQYF. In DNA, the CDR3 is TGTGCCAGCAGCCATAGCCCGTCAGGGGTAGACCATGAGACCCAGTACTTC.

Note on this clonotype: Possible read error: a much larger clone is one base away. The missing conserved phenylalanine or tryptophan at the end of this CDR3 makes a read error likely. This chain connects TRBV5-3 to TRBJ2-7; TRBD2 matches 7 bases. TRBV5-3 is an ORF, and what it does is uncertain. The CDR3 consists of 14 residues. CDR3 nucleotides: TGTGCCAGCAGCTTAGGCGGGAGTTGGTACGAGCAGTACCTC. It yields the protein CASSLGGSWYEQYL.

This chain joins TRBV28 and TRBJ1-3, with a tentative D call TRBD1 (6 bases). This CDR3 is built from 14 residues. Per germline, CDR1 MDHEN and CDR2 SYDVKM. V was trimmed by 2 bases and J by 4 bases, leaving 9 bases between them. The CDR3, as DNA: TGTGCCAGCAGTTTAACCGGGGGCGGAAACACCATATATTTT. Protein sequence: CASSLTGGGNTIYF. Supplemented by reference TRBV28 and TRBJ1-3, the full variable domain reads DVKVTQSSRYLVKRTGEKVFLECVQDMDHENMFWYRQDPGLGLRLIYFSYDVKMKEKGDIPEGYSVSREKKERFSLILESASTNQTSMYLCASSLTGGGNTIYFGEGSWLTVV.

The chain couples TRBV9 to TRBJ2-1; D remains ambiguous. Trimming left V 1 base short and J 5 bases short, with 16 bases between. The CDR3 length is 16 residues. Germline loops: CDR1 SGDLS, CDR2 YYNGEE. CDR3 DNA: TGTGCCAGCAGCGTAAGTATGGGGTCGAGAGACAATGAGCAGTTCTTC. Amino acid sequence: CASSVSMGSRDNEQFF.

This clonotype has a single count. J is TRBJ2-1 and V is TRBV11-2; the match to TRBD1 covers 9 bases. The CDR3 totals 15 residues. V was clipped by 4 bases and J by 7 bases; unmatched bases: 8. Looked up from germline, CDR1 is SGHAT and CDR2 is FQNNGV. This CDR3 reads CASSSIGQGLNEQFF. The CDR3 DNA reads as TGTGCCAGCAGCTCCATAGGACAGGGGCTGAATGAGCAGTTCTTC.

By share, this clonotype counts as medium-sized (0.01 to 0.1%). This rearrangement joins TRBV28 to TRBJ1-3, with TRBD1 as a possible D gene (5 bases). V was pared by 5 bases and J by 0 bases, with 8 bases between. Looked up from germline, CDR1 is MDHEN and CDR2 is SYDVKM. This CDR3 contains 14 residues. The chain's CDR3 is CASSAGSSGNTIYF. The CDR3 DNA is TGTGCCAGCAGTGCAGGGTCCTCTGGAAACACCATATATTTT.

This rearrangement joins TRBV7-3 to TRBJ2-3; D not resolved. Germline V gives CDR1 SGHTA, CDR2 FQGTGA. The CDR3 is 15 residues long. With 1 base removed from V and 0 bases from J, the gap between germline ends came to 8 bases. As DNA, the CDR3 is TGTGCCAGCAGCTTAATTCCGTGGAGCACAGATACGCAGTATTTT. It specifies CASSLIPWSTDTQYF.

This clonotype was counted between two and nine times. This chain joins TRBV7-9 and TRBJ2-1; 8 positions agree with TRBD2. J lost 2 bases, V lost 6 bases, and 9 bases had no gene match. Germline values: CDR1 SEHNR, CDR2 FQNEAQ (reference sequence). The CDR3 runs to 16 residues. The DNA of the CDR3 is TGTGCCAGCAGTCCGGTTGTACTAGCGGCCTACAATGAGCAGTTCTTC. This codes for CASSPVVLAAYNEQFF.

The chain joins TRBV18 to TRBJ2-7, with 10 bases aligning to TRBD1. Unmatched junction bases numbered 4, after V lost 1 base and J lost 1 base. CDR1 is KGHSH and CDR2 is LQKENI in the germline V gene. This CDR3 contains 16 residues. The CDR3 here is CASSPRPGQGSYEQYF. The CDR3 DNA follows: TGTGCCAGCTCACCACGCCCGGGACAGGGGTCCTACGAGCAGTACTTC.

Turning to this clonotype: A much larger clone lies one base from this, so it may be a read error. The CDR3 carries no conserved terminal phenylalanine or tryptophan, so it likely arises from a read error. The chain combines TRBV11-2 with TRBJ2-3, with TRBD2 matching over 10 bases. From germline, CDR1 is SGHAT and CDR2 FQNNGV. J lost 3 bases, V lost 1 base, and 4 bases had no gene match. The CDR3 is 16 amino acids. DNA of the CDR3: TGTGCCAGCAGCTTAGGGTCGACTAGCGGGACAGATACGCAGTATTCT. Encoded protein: CASSLGSTSGTDTQYS.

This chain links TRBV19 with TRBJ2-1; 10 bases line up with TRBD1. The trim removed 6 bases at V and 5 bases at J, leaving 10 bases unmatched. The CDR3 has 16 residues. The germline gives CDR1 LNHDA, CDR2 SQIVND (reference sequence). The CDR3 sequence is CASRAGTGVGHNEQFF. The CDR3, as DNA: TGTGCCAGTAGAGCCGGGACAGGGGTAGGTCACAATGAGCAGTTCTTC.

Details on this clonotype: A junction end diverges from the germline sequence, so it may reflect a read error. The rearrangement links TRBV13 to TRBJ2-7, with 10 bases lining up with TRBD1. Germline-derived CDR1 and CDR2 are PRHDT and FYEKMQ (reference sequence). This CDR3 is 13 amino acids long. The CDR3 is CAGSLGDRGEQYF. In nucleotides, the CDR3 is TGTGCCGGCAGCTTAGGGGACAGGGGCGAGCAGTACTTC.

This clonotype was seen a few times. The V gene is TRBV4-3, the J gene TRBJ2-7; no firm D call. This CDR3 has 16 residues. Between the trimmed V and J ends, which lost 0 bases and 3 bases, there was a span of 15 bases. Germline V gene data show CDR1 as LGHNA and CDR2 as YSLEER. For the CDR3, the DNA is TGCGCCAGCAGCCAAGAATTCAGGCCGGTCTTCTACGAGCAGTACTTC. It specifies CASSQEFRPVFYEQYF.

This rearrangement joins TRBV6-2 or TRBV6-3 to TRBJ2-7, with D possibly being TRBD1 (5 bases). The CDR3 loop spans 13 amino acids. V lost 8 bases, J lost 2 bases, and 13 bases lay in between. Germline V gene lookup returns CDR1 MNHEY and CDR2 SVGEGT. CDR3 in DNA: TGTGCCAGCGCCTCATGGGGCGCCTACGAGCAGTACTTC. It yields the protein CASASWGAYEQYF.

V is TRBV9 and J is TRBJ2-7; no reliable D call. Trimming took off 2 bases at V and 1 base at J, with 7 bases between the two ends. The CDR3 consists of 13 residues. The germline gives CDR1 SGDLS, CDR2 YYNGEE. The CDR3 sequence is CASSVYGSYEQYF. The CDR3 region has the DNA TGTGCCAGCAGCGTCTACGGTTCCTACGAGCAGTACTTC.

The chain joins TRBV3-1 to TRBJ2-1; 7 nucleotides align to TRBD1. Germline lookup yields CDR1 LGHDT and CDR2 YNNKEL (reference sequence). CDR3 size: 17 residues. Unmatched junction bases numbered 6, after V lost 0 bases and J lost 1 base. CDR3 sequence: CASSQELQGVSYNEQFF. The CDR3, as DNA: TGTGCCAGCAGCCAAGAACTGCAGGGGGTATCCTACAATGAGCAGTTCTTC.

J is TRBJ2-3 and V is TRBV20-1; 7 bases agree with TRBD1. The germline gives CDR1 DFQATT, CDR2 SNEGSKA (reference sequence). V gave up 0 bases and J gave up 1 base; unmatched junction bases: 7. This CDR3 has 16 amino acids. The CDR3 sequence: CSARDHRGRGTDTQYF. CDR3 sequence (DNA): TGCAGTGCTAGAGACCACAGGGGCAGAGGCACAGATACGCAGTATTTT.

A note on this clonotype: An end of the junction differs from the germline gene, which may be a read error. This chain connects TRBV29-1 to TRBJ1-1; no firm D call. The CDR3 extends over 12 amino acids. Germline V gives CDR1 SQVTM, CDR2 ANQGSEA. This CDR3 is CSVVSVGTEAFF. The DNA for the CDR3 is TGCAGCGTTGTCTCAGTCGGCACTGAAGCATTCTTT.

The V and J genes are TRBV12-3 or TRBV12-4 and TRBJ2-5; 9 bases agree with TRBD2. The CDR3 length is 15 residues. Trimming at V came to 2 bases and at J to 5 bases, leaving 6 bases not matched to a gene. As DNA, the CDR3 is TGTGCCAGCAGTTTAAGTAGCGGGAGAGAGGAGACCCAGTACTTC. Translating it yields CASSLSSGREETQYF.

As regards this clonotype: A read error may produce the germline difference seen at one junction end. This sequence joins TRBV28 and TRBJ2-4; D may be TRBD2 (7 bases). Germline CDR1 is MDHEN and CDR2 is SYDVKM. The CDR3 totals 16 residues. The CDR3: CAGSLDRGAGKNIQYF. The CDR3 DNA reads TGTGCCGGCAGTTTAGACCGGGGGGCGGGCAAAAACATTCAGTACTTC.

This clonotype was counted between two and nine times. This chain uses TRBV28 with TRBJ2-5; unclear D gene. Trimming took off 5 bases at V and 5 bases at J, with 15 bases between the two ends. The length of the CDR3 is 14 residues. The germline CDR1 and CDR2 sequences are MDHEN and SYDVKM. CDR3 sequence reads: CASSPDTSMETQYF. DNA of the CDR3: TGTGCCAGCAGTCCTGACACATCAATGGAGACCCAGTACTTC.

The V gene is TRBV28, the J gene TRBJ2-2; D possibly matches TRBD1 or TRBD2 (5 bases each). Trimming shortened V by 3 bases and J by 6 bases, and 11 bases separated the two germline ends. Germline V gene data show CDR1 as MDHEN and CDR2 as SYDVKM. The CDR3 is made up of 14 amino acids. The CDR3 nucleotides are TGTGCCAGCAGTTTGAGGGGCTTTGCCGGGGAGCTGTTTTTT. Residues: CASSLRGFAGELFF.

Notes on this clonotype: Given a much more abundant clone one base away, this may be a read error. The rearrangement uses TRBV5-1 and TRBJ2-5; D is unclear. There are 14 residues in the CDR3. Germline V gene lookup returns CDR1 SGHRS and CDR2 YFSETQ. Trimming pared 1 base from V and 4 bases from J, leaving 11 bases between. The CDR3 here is CASSLISPLETQYF. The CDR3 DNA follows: TGCGCCAGCAGCTTGATTAGTCCCCTAGAGACCCAGTACTTC.

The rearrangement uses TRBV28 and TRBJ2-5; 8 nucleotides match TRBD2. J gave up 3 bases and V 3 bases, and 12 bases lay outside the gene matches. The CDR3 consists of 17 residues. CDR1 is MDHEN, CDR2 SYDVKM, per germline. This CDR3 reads CASSFVSGSEWEETQYF. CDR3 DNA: TGTGCCAGCAGTTTCGTCAGCGGGAGTGAGTGGGAAGAGACCCAGTACTTC.

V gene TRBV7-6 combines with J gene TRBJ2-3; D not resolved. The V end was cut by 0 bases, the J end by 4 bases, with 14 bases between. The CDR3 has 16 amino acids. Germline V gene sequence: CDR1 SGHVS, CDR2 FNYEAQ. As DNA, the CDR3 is TGTGCCAGCAGCTTAGCGCTGGCTTTACCGGCAGATACGCAGTATTTT. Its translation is CASSLALALPADTQYF.

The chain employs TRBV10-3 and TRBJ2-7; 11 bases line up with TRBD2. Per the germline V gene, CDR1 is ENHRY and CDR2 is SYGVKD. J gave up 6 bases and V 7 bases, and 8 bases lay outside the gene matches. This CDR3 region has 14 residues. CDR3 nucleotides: TGTGCCATCAAGGTAGCGGGAGGGCCGGGCGAGCAGTACTTC. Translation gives CAIKVAGGPGEQYF.

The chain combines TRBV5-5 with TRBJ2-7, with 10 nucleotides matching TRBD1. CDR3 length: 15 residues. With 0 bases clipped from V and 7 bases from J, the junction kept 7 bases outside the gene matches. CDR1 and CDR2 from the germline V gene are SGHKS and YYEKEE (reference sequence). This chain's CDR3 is CASSLEVTGGGEQYF. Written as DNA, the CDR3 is TGTGCCAGCAGCTTGGAGGTGACAGGGGGCGGTGAGCAGTACTTC.